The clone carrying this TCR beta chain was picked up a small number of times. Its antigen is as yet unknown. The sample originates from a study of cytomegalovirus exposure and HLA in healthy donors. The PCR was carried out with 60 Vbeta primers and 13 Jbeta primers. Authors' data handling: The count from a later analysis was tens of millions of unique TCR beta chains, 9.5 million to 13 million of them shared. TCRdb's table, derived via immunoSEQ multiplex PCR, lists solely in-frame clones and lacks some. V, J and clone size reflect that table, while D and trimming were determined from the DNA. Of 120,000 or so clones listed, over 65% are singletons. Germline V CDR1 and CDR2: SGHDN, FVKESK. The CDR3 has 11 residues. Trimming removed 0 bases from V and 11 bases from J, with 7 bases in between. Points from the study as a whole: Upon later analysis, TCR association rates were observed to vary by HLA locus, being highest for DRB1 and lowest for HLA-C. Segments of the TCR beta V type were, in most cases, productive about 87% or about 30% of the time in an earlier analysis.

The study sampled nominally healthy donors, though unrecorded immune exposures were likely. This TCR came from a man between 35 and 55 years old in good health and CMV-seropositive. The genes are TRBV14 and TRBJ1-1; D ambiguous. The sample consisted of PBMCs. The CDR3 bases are TGTGCCAGCAGCCAAGATGTTTCGGCTTTCTTT. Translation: CASSQDVSAFF.